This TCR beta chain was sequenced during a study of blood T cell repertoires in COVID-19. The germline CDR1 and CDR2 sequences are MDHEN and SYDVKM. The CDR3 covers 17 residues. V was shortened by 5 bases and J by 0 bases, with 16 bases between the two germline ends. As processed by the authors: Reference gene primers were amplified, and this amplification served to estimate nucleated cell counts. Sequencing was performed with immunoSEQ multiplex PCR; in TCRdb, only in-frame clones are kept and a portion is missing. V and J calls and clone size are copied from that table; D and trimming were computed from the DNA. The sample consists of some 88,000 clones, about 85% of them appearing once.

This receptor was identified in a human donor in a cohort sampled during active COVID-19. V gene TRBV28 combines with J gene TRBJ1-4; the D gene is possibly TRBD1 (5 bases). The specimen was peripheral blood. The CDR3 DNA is TGTGCCAGCAGTCCACCTTGGGAGGGGCCAACTAATGAAAAACTGTTTTTT. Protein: CASSPPWEGPTNEKLFF.